This note documents a single T cell receptor beta chain sequence. Trimming cost V 6 bases and J 7 bases; bases outside gene matches: 9. In germline, CDR1 is LNHDA, CDR2 SQIVND (reference sequence). CDR3 size: 16 residues. The data stem from a study of blood T cell repertoires in COVID-19. Background on the study: Samples came from the United States, Italy and Spain, spanning acute and convalescent COVID-19. The analysed material was cDNA or gDNA that came from T cells, B-cell-depleted T cells, or PBMCs.

TCRdb's table, derived via immunoSEQ multiplex PCR, lists solely in-frame clones and lacks some. The sample contains 150,000 to 200,000 clones, 70% to 90% of which appear only once. The receptor comes from a human donor in a cohort sampled during active COVID-19. Sequenced: peripheral blood. The chain recombines TRBV19 with TRBJ2-2; 12 bases map to TRBD1. CDR3 in amino acids: CASRVGQGALNGELFF. The CDR3 DNA is TGTGCCAGTAGGGTGGGACAGGGGGCGCTGAACGGGGAGCTGTTTTTT.